A single sample gave rise to the 32 T cell receptor beta chains below, sequenced in a study of cytomegalovirus exposure and HLA in healthy donors. 60 Vbeta and 13 Jbeta primers were used in PCR. Data came from immunoSEQ multiplex PCR; TCRdb stores just in-frame clones and leaves some out. Among about 120,000 clones listed, approximately 61% were seen once. Sequenced sample: PBMCs. These receptors were obtained from a man aged 25 to 40 in good health and CMV-seropositive.

This clone was seen a few times. The rearrangement joins TRBV9 to TRBJ2-1; tentative D call: TRBD1 (6 bases). V was trimmed by 4 bases and J by 2 bases, leaving 13 bases between them. Germline CDR1 reads SGDLS; CDR2 reads YYNGEE. CDR3 length: 15 residues. The CDR3 reads CASSTGTGTYNEQFF. As DNA, the CDR3 is TGTGCCAGCAGCACTGGCACAGGGACCTACAATGAGCAGTTCTTC.

The V and J genes are TRBV19 and TRBJ2-1, with a weak D call TRBD2 (5 bases). Per the germline V gene, CDR1 is LNHDA and CDR2 is SQIVND (reference sequence). With 5 bases removed from V and 5 bases from J, the gap between germline ends came to 13 bases. This CDR3 has 14 amino acids. The CDR3 loop reads CASSATGYNNEQFF. As DNA, the CDR3 is TGTGCCAGTAGTGCGACGGGGTACAACAATGAGCAGTTCTTC.

V usage is TRBV7-6 and J usage is TRBJ2-7, with D unresolved. The CDR3 spans 13 residues. The V end was cut by 4 bases, the J end by 0 bases, with 7 bases between. Per the germline V gene, CDR1 is SGHVS and CDR2 is FNYEAQ. CDR3 residues: CASSSRSSYEQYF. DNA of the CDR3: TGTGCCAGCAGCTCGCGGTCCTCCTACGAGCAGTACTTC.

The chain recombines TRBV7-2 with TRBJ1-5; 7 nucleotides agree with TRBD1. V lost 4 bases and J lost 7; bases outside the gene matches: 4. Germline loops: CDR1 SGHTA, CDR2 FQGNSA. CDR3 length: 13 residues. This CDR3 reads CASSSDRRQPQHF. CDR3 in DNA: TGTGCCAGCAGCTCGGACAGGAGGCAGCCCCAGCATTTT.

The V gene is TRBV5-1, the J gene TRBJ1-2; 10 nucleotides line up with TRBD1. The V gene end was trimmed by 4 bases and the J gene end by 5 bases; junction bases not matched to a gene: 11. Germline assignment: CDR1 SGHRS and CDR2 YFSETQ. This CDR3 has 16 amino acids. The CDR3 DNA reads TGCGCCAGCAGCCCGGACAGGGGGGACCCCCCTTATGGCTACACCTTC. Translation: CASSPDRGDPPYGYTF.

This clone was seen a handful of times. This rearrangement joins TRBV15 to TRBJ1-2; D possibly corresponds to TRBD1 (6 bases). Trimming left V 0 bases short and J 0 bases short, with 11 bases between. The CDR3 contains 16 residues. Per the germline V gene, CDR1 is LNHNV and CDR2 is YYDKDF (reference sequence). This chain's CDR3 is CATSRDRGTTNYGYTF. In DNA form, the CDR3 reads TGTGCCACCAGCAGAGATAGGGGGACTACTAACTATGGCTACACCTTC.

The rearrangement links TRBV6-6 to TRBJ2-1; D gene unclear. V lost 6 bases and J lost 5, with 8 bases in between. CDR1 MNHNY and CDR2 SVGAGI come from the germline V gene (reference sequence). The CDR3 is made up of 12 amino acids. CDR3 DNA: TGTGCCAGCAGAAGCGCTAACAATGAGCAGTTCTTC. Amino acid sequence: CASRSANNEQFF.

The rearrangement links TRBV5-4 to TRBJ1-1; a possible D gene is TRBD1 (5 bases). CDR1 and CDR2 from the germline V gene are SGHNT and YYREEE (reference sequence). Trimming took off 1 base at V and 8 bases at J, with 12 bases between the two ends. The CDR3 contains 13 residues. The CDR3 region has the DNA TGTGCCAGCAGCTTGAAACAGGCGGTAGAAGCTTTCTTT. Amino acids: CASSLKQAVEAFF.

The chain joins TRBV19 to TRBJ1-5; 7 positions agree with TRBD1. Germline CDR1 reads LNHDA; CDR2 reads SQIVND (reference sequence). The CDR3 contains 15 residues. After removal of 7 bases from V and 7 bases from J, the junction contained 13 bases not matched to a gene. The CDR3 DNA is TGTGCCAGTACCCTAGAGTTGACAGGGAGGCAGCCCCAGCATTTT. Protein sequence: CASTLELTGRQPQHF.

This clone occurred a few times. The V and J genes are TRBV27 and TRBJ1-2; TRBD1 might be the D (6 bases). V lost 5 bases, J lost 2 bases, and 12 bases lay in between. Germline CDR1 is MNHEY and CDR2 is SMNVEV (reference sequence). This CDR3 region has 14 residues. Written as DNA, the CDR3 is TGTGCCAGCAGTCCCTCAGGGGAGAACTATGGCTACACCTTC. Its translation is CASSPSGENYGYTF.

This rearrangement joins TRBV18 to TRBJ2-1, with D possibly TRBD2 on 6 matching bases. Per germline, CDR1 KGHSH and CDR2 LQKENI. CDR3 length: 17 residues. V dropped 3 bases and J dropped 0 bases, with 15 bases sitting between them. CDR3 sequence reads: CASSPPGGTGSYNEQFF. The DNA for the CDR3 is TGTGCCAGCTCACCTCCCGGTGGGACTGGCTCCTACAATGAGCAGTTCTTC.

The rearrangement joins TRBV25-1 to TRBJ1-5; D unresolved. CDR1 is MGHDK and CDR2 is SYGVNS in the germline V gene. The CDR3 is 16 amino acids. V lost 7 bases, J lost 3 bases, and 19 bases lay in between. The CDR3 region is CASIDGVKGDNQPQHF. The DNA of the CDR3 is TGTGCCAGCATTGACGGAGTAAAAGGTGACAATCAGCCCCAGCATTTT.

The rearrangement uses TRBV7-9 and TRBJ1-1; D is undetermined. Trimming took 5 bases from V and 12 from J, leaving 16 bases between them. The CDR3 sequence is 12 residues long. Germline lookup yields CDR1 SEHNR and CDR2 FQNEAQ (reference sequence). Here the CDR3 DNA reads TGTGCCAGCAGCAGAGACGGGGTGGCAACTTTCTTT. This codes for CASSRDGVATFF.

In the case of this clone: Sequence at one end of the junction differs from germline and may be a read error. In nucleotides, the CDR3 is TGTGCTAGCAGCGAGAACAGGGGAAGCGGGGAGCTGTTTTTT. Translated: CASSENRGSGELFF. This chain joins TRBV7-7 and TRBJ2-2, with 7 nucleotides matching TRBD1. CDR1 and CDR2 from the germline V gene are SSHAT and FNYEAQ (reference sequence). The CDR3 runs to 14 residues.

The chain is built from TRBV7-8 and TRBJ2-7, with TRBD1 matching 9 bases. The V segment lost 2 bases and the J segment 2 bases; nucleotides outside the gene matches: 4. Per the germline V gene, CDR1 is SGHVS and CDR2 is FQNEAQ. This CDR3 contains 15 residues. CDR3 sequence reads: CASSLLRQGAYEQYF. The CDR3 DNA reads as TGTGCCAGCAGCTTATTGAGACAGGGGGCCTACGAGCAGTACTTC.

The chain employs TRBV5-1 and TRBJ2-1, with D maybe TRBD2 (5 bases). Germline values: CDR1 SGHRS, CDR2 YFSETQ. CDR3 size: 13 residues. V lost 9 bases and J 3 bases, leaving 13 bases between the germline ends. The CDR3 sequence: CATRHGLYNEQFF. Written as DNA, the CDR3 is TGCGCCACCAGGCACGGACTCTACAATGAGCAGTTCTTC.

There are a few counts of this clone. This chain joins TRBV5-8 and TRBJ2-5; maybe TRBD1 (7 bases). Germline assignment: CDR1 SGHTS and CDR2 YDEGEE. V was shortened by 7 bases and J by 3 bases, with 19 bases between the two germline ends. The CDR3 contains 15 residues. The CDR3 reads CASGVRGRGEETQYF. The CDR3 DNA sequence: TGTGCCAGCGGGGTGAGGGGGCGCGGGGAAGAGACCCAGTACTTC.

This chain links TRBV5-4 with TRBJ2-3; 7 bases match TRBD1. The germline CDR1 and CDR2 sequences are SGHNT and YYREEE (reference sequence). The CDR3 runs to 14 residues. V lost 4 bases to trimming and J lost 2 bases; unmatched junction nucleotides: 4. Here the CDR3 reads CASSPTGATDTQYF. CDR3 DNA: TGTGCCAGCAGCCCTACAGGGGCCACAGATACGCAGTATTTT.

This chain connects TRBV28 to TRBJ2-6, with TRBD1 matching over 10 bases. The CDR3 extends over 17 amino acids. CDR1 is MDHEN, CDR2 SYDVKM, per germline. V shed 5 bases and J 4 bases; nucleotides not matched to a gene: 8. The CDR3 DNA sequence: TGTGCCAGCAGTGGGGGACAGGGGAGGCCCGGGGCCAACGTCCTGACTTTC. This encodes CASSGGQGRPGANVLTF.

The V gene is TRBV27, the J gene TRBJ1-3; D remains unclear. The ends were cut back, 6 bases at V and 3 bases at J, with 15 bases in the middle. CDR3 size: 15 residues. The germline V gene has CDR1 MNHEY and CDR2 SMNVEV (reference sequence). DNA of the CDR3: TGTGCCAGCAGCCCTACTACAAAGATTGGAAACACCATATATTTT. It encodes CASSPTTKIGNTIYF.

This clone turned up a few times. J is TRBJ1-1 and V is TRBV7-9; D remains ambiguous. V shed 10 bases and J shed 4 bases, with 13 bases lying between them. Per the germline V gene, CDR1 is SEHNR and CDR2 is FQNEAQ (reference sequence). CDR3 length: 12 amino acids. This CDR3 is CAIEIGGTEAFF. The CDR3 DNA reads as TGTGCCATCGAAATCGGAGGCACTGAAGCTTTCTTT.

The J gene is TRBJ2-7, the V gene TRBV14; TRBD2 matches 11 bases. The CDR3 extends over 15 amino acids. The germline V gene encodes CDR1 SGHDN and CDR2 FVKESK. V trimming: 4 bases; J trimming: 3 bases; junction bases outside the gene matches: 5. CDR3 amino acids: CASSRLAGGRYEQYF. DNA of the CDR3: TGTGCCAGCAGCCGGCTAGCGGGAGGCCGCTACGAGCAGTACTTC.

This chain connects TRBV2 to TRBJ1-5, with 10 positions matching TRBD1. After removal of 6 bases from V and 0 bases from J, the junction contained 8 bases not matched to a gene. This CDR3 has 17 amino acids. Looked up from germline, CDR1 is SNHLY and CDR2 is FYNNEI. CDR3 DNA sequence: TGTGCCAGCAGGGGTGGACAGGGGGAGAGTAGCAATCAGCCCCAGCATTTT. Residues: CASRGGQGESSNQPQHF.

This CDR3 is CASSPGQGLRGYTF. The DNA of the CDR3 is TGCGCCAGCAGCCCGGGACAGGGCCTTAGGGGCTACACCTTC. The rearrangement joins TRBV5-1 to TRBJ1-2; 9 positions match TRBD1. J lost 8 bases, V lost 4 bases, and 9 bases had no gene match. CDR1 and CDR2 from the germline V gene are SGHRS and YFSETQ. The CDR3 is 14 amino acids.

V and J are TRBV6-1 and TRBJ1-4; TRBD1 might be the D (6 bases). Germline CDR1 reads MNHNS; CDR2 reads SASEGT. The CDR3 spans 14 residues. The V end was cut by 8 bases, the J end by 6 bases, with 16 bases between. The CDR3 DNA reads TGTGCCAGCGGCGAAACAGGGACCCATGAAAAACTGTTTTTT. Translation gives CASGETGTHEKLFF.

Only a few counts were recorded for this clone. The chain recombines TRBV27 with TRBJ2-7; 8 positions agree with TRBD1. Germline V gene data show CDR1 as MNHEY and CDR2 as SMNVEV (reference sequence). After removal of 5 bases from V and 5 bases from J, the junction contained 11 bases not matched to a gene. This CDR3 has 15 amino acids. Here the CDR3 reads CASSLLWTGRHEQYF. CDR3 coding DNA: TGTGCCAGCAGTCTCCTGTGGACAGGGCGCCACGAGCAGTACTTC.

The chain employs TRBV6-5 and TRBJ2-5; D might be TRBD2 (6 bases). Germline CDR1 is MNHEY and CDR2 is SVGAGI. V was pared by 4 bases and J by 5 bases, with 20 bases between. This CDR3 has 16 residues. This chain's CDR3 is CASSSHQAGWVETQYF. CDR3 in DNA: TGTGCCAGCAGTTCCCATCAGGCGGGGTGGGTGGAGACCCAGTACTTC.

This clone has only a few counts. The chain employs TRBV2 and TRBJ2-3, with 9 positions matching TRBD2. Germline V gives CDR1 SNHLY, CDR2 FYNNEI. The CDR3 spans 15 residues. With V trimmed by 6 bases and J by 5 bases, 9 bases remained unmatched. The CDR3 coding sequence is TGTGCCAGCAGCGATCCTAGCGGGGATGGAGATACGCAGTATTTT. This translates into CASSDPSGDGDTQYF.

V and J are TRBV28 and TRBJ1-4, with TRBD1 matching over 9 bases. The V gene end was trimmed by 5 bases and the J gene end by 4 bases; junction bases not matched to a gene: 8. Looked up from germline, CDR1 is MDHEN and CDR2 is SYDVKM. The CDR3 runs to 16 residues. CDR3 protein: CASSHHGTGYNEKLFF. In DNA form, the CDR3 reads TGTGCCAGCAGTCATCATGGGACAGGGTATAATGAAAAACTGTTTTTT.

The rearrangement uses TRBV15 and TRBJ2-3, with 9 positions matching TRBD2. Germline loops: CDR1 LNHNV, CDR2 YYDKDF (reference sequence). The CDR3 is 13 amino acids. The trim removed 6 bases at V and 7 bases at J, leaving 5 bases unmatched. CDR3 sequence: CATRRGRGNTQYF. The DNA of the CDR3 is TGTGCCACCAGACGCGGGAGGGGGAATACGCAGTATTTT.

V usage is TRBV2 and J usage is TRBJ1-1; D possibly corresponds to TRBD1 (6 bases). The CDR3 sequence is 12 residues long. CDR1 is SNHLY and CDR2 is FYNNEI in the germline V gene. The V gene lost 10 bases and the J gene lost 1 base, with 10 bases spanning the gap. CDR3 loop: CATGQWNTEAFF. Here the CDR3 DNA reads TGTGCCACCGGACAGTGGAACACTGAAGCTTTCTTT. The full variable domain, with the rest looked up from reference TRBV2 and TRBJ1-1, is EPEVTQTPSHQVTQMGQEVILRCVPISNHLYFYWYRQILGQKVEFLVSFYNNEISEKSEIFDDQFSVERPDGSNFTLKIRSTKLEDSAMYFCATGQWNTEAFFGQGTRLTVV.

This chain joins TRBV6-4 and TRBJ2-3; D is unclear. Trimming took off 2 bases at V and 5 bases at J, with 8 bases between the two ends. CDR3 size: 13 residues. Looked up from germline, CDR1 is MRHNA and CDR2 is SNTAGT. The CDR3 DNA sequence: TGTGCCAGCAGTGACCAGTCGGGAGATACGCAGTATTTT. Protein sequence: CASSDQSGDTQYF.